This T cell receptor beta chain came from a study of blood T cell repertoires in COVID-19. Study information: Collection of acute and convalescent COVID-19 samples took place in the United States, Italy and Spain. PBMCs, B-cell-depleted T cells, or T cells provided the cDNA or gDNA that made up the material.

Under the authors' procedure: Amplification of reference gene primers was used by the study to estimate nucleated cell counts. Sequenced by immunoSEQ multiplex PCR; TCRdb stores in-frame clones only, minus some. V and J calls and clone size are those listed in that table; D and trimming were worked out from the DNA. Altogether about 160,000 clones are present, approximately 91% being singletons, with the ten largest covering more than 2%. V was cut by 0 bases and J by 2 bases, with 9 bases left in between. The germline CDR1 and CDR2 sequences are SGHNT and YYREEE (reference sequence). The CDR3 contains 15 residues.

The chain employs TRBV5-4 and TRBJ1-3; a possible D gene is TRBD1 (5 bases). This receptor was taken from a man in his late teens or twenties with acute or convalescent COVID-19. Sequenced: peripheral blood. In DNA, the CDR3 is TGTGCCAGCAGCTTGGTAGGGGCGCCTGGAAACACCATATATTTT. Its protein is CASSLVGAPGNTIYF.